The T cell receptor (beta chain) under discussion was sequenced for a study of breast tumors, draining lymph nodes, adjacent tissues. TCRdb recomputed calls from the multiplex PCR reads with MiXCR, one row per CDR3 protein. The repertoire holds tens of thousands of distinct CDR3 sequences, with more than 20% as singletons. This CDR3 has 11 amino acids. V was cut by 5 bases and J by 2 bases, with 3 bases left in between. The V and J genes are TRBV12-3 or TRBV12-4 and TRBJ1-1; D is unclear. The sequence was collected from a female donor with breast cancer. Some clones in this sample may be carry-over from other donors' samples. Specimen: breast tumor tissue. The CDR3 loop is CASSPNTEAFF. The DNA for the CDR3 is TGTGCCAGCAGTCCAAACACTGAAGCTTTCTTT.